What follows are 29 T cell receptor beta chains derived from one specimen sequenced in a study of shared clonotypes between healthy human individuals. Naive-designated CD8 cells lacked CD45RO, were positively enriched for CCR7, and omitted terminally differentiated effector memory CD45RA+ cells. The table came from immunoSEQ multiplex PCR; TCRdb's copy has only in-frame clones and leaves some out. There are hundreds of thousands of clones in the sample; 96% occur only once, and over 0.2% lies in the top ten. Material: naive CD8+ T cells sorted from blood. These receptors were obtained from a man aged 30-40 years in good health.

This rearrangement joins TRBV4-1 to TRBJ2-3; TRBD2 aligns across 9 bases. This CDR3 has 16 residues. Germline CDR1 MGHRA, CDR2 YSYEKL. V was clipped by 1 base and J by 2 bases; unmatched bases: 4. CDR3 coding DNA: TGCGCCAGCAGCCAAGTAATAGCGGGAGCCACAGATACGCAGTATTTT. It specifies CASSQVIAGATDTQYF.

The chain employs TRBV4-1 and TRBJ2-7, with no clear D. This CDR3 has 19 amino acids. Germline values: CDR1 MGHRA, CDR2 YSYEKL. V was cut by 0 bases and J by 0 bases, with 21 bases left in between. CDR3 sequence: CASSQDLSILRHDSYEQYF. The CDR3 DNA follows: TGCGCCAGCAGCCAAGATCTATCTATTTTGCGCCACGACTCCTACGAGCAGTACTTC.

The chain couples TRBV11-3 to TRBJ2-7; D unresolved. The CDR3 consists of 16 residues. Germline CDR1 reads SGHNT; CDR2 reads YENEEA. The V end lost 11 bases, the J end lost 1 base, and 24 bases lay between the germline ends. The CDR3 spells CAGSVSESPNSYEQYF. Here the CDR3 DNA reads TGTGCCGGATCAGTAAGTGAAAGCCCAAATTCCTACGAGCAGTACTTC.

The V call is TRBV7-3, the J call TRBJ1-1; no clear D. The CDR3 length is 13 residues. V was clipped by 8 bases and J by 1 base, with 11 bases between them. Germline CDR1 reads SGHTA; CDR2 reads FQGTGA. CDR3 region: CASRRAENTEAFF. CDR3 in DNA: TGTGCCAGCCGAAGGGCTGAGAACACTGAAGCTTTCTTT. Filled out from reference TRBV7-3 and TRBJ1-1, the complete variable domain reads GAGVSQTPSNKVTEKGKYVELRCDPISGHTALYWYRQSLGQGPEFLIYFQGTGAADDSGLPNDRFFAVRPEGSVSTLKIQRTERGDSAVYLCASRRAENTEAFFGQGTRLTVV.

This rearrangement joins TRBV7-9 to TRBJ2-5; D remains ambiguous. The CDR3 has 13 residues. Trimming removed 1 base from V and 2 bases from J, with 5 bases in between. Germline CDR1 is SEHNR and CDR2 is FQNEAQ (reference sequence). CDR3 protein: CASSLEAQETQYF. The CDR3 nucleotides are TGTGCCAGCAGCTTAGAGGCTCAAGAGACCCAGTACTTC.

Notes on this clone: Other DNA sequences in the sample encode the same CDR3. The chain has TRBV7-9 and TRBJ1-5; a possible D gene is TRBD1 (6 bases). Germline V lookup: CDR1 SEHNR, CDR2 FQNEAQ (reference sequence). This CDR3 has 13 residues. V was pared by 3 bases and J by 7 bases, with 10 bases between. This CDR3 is CASSLNRDQPQHF. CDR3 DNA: TGTGCCAGCAGCTTGAACAGGGACCAGCCCCAGCATTTT.

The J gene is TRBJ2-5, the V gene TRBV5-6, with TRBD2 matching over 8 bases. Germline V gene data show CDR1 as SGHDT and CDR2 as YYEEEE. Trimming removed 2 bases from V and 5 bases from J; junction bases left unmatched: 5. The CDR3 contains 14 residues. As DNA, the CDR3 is TGTGCCAGCAGCTTAGCGGGAGATTACGAGACCCAGTACTTC. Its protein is CASSLAGDYETQYF.

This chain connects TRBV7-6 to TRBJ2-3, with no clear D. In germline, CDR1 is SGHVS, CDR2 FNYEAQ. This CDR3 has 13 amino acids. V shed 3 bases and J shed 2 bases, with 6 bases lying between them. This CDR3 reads CASSLVYTDTQYF. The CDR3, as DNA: TGTGCCAGCAGCTTGGTCTACACAGATACGCAGTATTTT.

The CDR3, as DNA: TGTGCCAGCAGCTTCGGACAGGGGTTATTAAGTACTGAAGCTTTCTTT. This codes for CASSFGQGLLSTEAFF. This sequence joins TRBV13 and TRBJ1-1; TRBD1 agrees at 9 bases. This CDR3 spans 16 amino acids. J lost 5 bases, V lost 3 bases, and 10 bases had no gene match. Per germline, CDR1 PRHDT and CDR2 FYEKMQ (reference sequence). Looking up the rest from reference TRBV13 and TRBJ1-1 gives the full variable domain: AAGVIQSPRHLIKEKRETATLKCYPIPRHDTVYWYQQGPGQDPQFLISFYEKMQSDKGSIPDRFSAQQFSDYHSELNMSSLELGDSALYFCASSFGQGLLSTEAFFGQGTRLTVV.

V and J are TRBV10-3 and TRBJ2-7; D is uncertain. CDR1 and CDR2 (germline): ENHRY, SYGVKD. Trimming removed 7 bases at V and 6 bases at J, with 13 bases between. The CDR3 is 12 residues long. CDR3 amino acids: CAITGLVGEQYF. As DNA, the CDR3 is TGTGCCATCACCGGGCTGGTGGGCGAGCAGTACTTC.

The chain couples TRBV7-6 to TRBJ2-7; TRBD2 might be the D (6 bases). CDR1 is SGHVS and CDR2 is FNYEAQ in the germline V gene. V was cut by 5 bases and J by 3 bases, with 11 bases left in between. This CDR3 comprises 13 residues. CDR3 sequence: CASSPGTFYEQYF. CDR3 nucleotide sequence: TGTGCCAGCAGCCCCGGGACTTTCTACGAGCAGTACTTC.

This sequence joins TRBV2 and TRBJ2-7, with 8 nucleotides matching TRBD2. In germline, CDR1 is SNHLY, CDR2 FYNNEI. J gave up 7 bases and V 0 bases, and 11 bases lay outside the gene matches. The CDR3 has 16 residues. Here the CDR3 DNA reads TGTGCCAGCAGTGAAGCGGGCGGGAGGAAATATAAAGAGCAGTACTTC. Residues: CASSEAGGRKYKEQYF.

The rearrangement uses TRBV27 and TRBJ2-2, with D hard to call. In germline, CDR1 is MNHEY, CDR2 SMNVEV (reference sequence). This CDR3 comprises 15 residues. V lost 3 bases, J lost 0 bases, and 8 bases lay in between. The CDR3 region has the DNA TGTGCCAGCAGTTTTGGGTCGGCGAACACCGGGGAGCTGTTTTTT. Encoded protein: CASSFGSANTGELFF.

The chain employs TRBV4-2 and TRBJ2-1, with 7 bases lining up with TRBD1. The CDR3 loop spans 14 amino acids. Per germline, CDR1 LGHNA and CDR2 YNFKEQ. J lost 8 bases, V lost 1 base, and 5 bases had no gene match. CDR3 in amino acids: CASSQALTGDEQFF. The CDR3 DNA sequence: TGTGCCAGCAGCCAAGCCCTAACAGGGGATGAGCAGTTCTTC.

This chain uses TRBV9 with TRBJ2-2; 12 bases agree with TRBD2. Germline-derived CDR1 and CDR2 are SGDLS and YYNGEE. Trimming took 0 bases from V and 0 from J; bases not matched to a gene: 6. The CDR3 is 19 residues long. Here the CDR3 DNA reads TGTGCCAGCAGCGTAGAGGCTAGCGGGAGGGCCGCGAACACCGGGGAGCTGTTTTTT. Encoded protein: CASSVEASGRAANTGELFF.

The CDR3 nucleotides are TGTGCCAGCTCACCACCGCGGGGGAGCAGCACAGATACGCAGTATTTT. This sequence encodes CASSPPRGSSTDTQYF. This chain uses TRBV18 with TRBJ2-3; 7 bases fit TRBD2. With V trimmed by 0 bases and J by 0 bases, 3 bases remained unmatched. CDR1 and CDR2 (germline): KGHSH, LQKENI. The CDR3 runs to 16 residues. Together with reference TRBV18 and TRBJ2-3, the CDR3 gives the full variable domain: NAGVMQNPRHLVRRRGQEARLRCSPMKGHSHVYWYRQLPEEGLKFMVYLQKENIIDESGMPKERFSAEFPKEGPSILRIQQVVRGDSAAYFCASSPPRGSSTDTQYFGPGTRLTVL.

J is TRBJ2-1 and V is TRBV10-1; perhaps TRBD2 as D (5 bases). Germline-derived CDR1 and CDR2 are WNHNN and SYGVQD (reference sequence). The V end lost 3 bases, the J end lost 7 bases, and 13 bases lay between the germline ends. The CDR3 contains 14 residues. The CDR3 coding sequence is TGCGCCAGCAGTGACTATGAGGGAACTAATGAGCAGTTCTTC. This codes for CASSDYEGTNEQFF.

The CDR3: CASSLYPVLMTGEPQHF. CDR3 in DNA: TGTGCCAGCAGCTTATATCCCGTGTTAATGACAGGGGAGCCCCAGCATTTT. The rearrangement uses TRBV7-2 and TRBJ1-5, with TRBD1 identical over 8 bases. Trimming cost V 2 bases and J 8 bases; bases outside gene matches: 14. Germline values: CDR1 SGHTA, CDR2 FQGNSA. The CDR3 runs to 17 residues.

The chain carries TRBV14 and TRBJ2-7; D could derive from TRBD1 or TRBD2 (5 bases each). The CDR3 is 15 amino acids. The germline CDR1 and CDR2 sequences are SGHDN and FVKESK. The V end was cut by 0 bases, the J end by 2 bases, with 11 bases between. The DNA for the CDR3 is TGTGCCAGCAGCCAAGATCGGGGCCCCCCCTACGAGCAGTACTTC. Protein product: CASSQDRGPPYEQYF.

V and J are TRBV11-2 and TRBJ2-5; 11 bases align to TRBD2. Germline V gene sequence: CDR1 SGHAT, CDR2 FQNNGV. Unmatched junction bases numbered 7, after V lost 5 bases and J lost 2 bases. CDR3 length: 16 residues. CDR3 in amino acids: CASSPPGTSGQETQYF. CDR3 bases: TGTGCCAGCAGCCCCCCCGGGACTAGCGGACAAGAGACCCAGTACTTC. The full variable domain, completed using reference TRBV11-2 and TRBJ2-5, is EAGVAQSPRYKIIEKRQSVAFWCNPISGHATLYWYQQILGQGPKLLIQFQNNGVVDDSQLPKDRFSAERLKGVDSTLKIQPAKLEDSAVYLCASSPPGTSGQETQYFGPGTRLLVL.

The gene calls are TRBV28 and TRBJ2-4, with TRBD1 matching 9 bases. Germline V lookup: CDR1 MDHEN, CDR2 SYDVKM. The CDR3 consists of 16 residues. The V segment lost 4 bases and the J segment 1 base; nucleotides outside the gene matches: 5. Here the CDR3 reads CASSSGQGSAKNIQYF. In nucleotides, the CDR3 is TGTGCCAGCAGTTCAGGACAGGGGAGTGCCAAAAACATTCAGTACTTC.

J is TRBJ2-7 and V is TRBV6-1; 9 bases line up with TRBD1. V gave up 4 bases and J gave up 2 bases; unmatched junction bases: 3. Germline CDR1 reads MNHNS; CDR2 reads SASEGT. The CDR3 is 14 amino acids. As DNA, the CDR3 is TGTGCCAGCAGTGTACGACAGGGGGCCTACGAGCAGTACTTC. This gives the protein CASSVRQGAYEQYF.

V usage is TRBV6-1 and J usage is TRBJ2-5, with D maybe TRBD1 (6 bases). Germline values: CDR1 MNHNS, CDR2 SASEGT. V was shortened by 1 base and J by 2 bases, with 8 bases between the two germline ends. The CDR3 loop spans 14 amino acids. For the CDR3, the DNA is TGTGCCAGCAGTGAAGTTGGACAGCAAGAGACCCAGTACTTC. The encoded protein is CASSEVGQQETQYF.

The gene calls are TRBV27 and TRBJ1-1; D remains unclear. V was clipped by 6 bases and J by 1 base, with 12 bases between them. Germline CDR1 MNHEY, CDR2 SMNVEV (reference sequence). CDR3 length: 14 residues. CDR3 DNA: TGTGCCAGCAGCCGAGGAGGGCCGAACACTGAAGCTTTCTTT. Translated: CASSRGGPNTEAFF.

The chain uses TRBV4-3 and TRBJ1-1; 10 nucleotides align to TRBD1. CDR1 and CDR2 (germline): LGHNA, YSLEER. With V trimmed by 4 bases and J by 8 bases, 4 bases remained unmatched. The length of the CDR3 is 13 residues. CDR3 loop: CASSPGQGPEAFF. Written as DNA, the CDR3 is TGCGCCAGCAGCCCGGGACAGGGGCCGGAAGCTTTCTTT.

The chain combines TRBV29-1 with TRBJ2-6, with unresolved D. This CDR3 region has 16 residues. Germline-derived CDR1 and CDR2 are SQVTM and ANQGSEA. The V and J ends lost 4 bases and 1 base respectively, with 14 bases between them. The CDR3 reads CSVAVISESGANVLTF. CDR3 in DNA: TGCAGCGTTGCTGTAATATCGGAATCTGGGGCCAACGTCCTGACTTTC.

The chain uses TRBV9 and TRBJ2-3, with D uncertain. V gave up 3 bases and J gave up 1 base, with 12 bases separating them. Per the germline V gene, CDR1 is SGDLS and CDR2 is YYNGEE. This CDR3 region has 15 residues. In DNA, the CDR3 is TGTGCCAGCAGCGCAAGCGTTTACGGCACAGATACGCAGTATTTT. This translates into CASSASVYGTDTQYF.

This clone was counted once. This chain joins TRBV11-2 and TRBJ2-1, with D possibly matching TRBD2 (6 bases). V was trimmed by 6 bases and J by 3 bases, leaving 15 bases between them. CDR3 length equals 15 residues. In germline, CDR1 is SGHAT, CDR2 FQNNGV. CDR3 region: CASRIESSGYNEQFF. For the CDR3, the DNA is TGTGCCAGCAGAATAGAGAGTAGCGGCTACAATGAGCAGTTCTTC.

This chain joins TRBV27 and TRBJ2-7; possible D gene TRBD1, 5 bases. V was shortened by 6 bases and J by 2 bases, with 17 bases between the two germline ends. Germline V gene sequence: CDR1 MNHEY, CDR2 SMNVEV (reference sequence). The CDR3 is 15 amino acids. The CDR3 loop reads CASRETATPTYEQYF. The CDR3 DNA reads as TGTGCCAGCAGGGAGACAGCCACTCCTACCTACGAGCAGTACTTC.